This entry concerns a single T cell receptor beta chain. This clone was detected ten times or more. Its antigen has not been determined. The input lacks base qualities; no much larger clone sits a single base away. Other nucleotide sequences in the sample specify the same CDR3. This entry is derived from a study of cytomegalovirus exposure and HLA in healthy donors (dated by TCRdb to about 2017). With respect to the entire study: An earlier analysis of about 560 of the donors reported under 300 Gb of sequence data and about 120 million unique TCR beta sequences obtained from 180 million or so T cells. An early release that covered some 630 HLA-typed donors contained about 300 gigabases of sequencing data and 65 million to 100 million unique TCR sequences. The genetic ancestry cluster associated with self-reported Caucasian donors included about four fifths of the roughly 410 genotyped donors. The aim of the study was to test whether cataloging public T cell receptors could identify signatures of past pathogen exposure. Using immunosequencing, the study profiled T cell repertoires from roughly 650 subjects and related those repertoires to cytomegalovirus serostatus. In addition to the first cohort of about 650 subjects, a separate validation cohort of 100 to 150 different subjects was used. To predict cytomegalovirus infection status, the study combined high-throughput TCR immunosequencing, statistical association of individual TCRs with disease status, and machine learning. In a later analysis, previously published TCR beta repertoires from about 670 donors were re-analyzed and high-resolution HLA genotyping was added so that TCR occurrence patterns could be studied. Rather than drawing on any new phenotypic data, the later analysis identified candidate immune exposures from TCR beta sequences and the way those sequences occurred across donors. An earlier analysis of nearly 600 of the donors applied high-throughput TCR beta sequencing to assess whether each TCR beta V gene segment acted as functional or pseudogenic. Donor age, sex, ethnicity and CMV serostatus were compiled together with the repertoire data. Genome-wide SNP genotypes for about 65% of the 666 donors were used in a later genetic analysis, which treated that subset as a discovery cohort. All discovery cohort repertoires had been generated using a single sequencing platform. HLA typing covered class I and class II loci at four-digit resolution. The number of typed donors differed by locus: 629-630 for A, B, C, DRB1 and DQB1; 522 for DQA1; 606 for DPA1; and about 470 for DPB1. Roughly 5 DR-DQ haplotypes were handled as single units for association and clustering, since linkage in the cohort was strong. Among about 370 genotyped donors of the cohort, an average of roughly 230,000 unique TCR beta nucleotide sequences was sequenced per donor, of which about 18% were non-productive.

The CDR3 has 13 amino acids, counting the end cysteine and phenylalanine. Only the CDR3 DNA stays, 39 bases, in frame from base 1. V trim: 5 bases; J trim: 3 bases; unmatched bases: 3. As encoded in the germline V gene (reference sequence), CDR1 is SEHNR while CDR2 is FQNEAQ. The study at large found these results: Because counts were too low, about 18 rarely observed V segments, including chromosome 9 orphons, were excluded from the earlier analysis of several hundred of the donors. An earlier analysis of several hundred of the donors showed that most TCR beta V segments appeared in productive rearrangements either about 90% or about 30% of the time, which broadly matched IMGT annotations. The study gave a list of some 150 TCR beta chains associated with cytomegalovirus. In a later analysis, several top co-occurrence clusters were reported to appear linked to parvovirus B19, influenza, CMV and Epstein-Barr virus. A later analysis associated 15,000 to 20,000 TCR beta sequences with specific HLA alleles at a false discovery rate of 0.05. Most TCR sequences were observed very rarely across donors, whereas some public TCRs were present in many individuals. In a later genetic analysis, a missense DCLRE1C variant was associated with V-gene and J-gene trimming of TCR beta chains, and the association was replicated in an independent cohort. When HLA alleles, especially DR and DQ, strongly co-occurred, TCR associations were difficult to assign to individual alleles. A later analysis found that HLA-associated TCR beta chains were more clonally expanded and had lower generation probabilities than equally common non-associated chains. A later genetic analysis reported fewer N-insertions in productive TCRs among donors in an Asian-associated ancestry cluster than the roughly 700-donor mean. For the cohort, immune exposure information was limited to CMV serostatus. The classifier was reported to diagnose cytomegalovirus status with high specificity and sensitivity in both the original and validation cohorts. Correlated functional status among segregating V segments might be attributable to linkage disequilibrium, but an unknown experimental factor could not be ruled out. The sequencing pipeline was judged likely to have produced a cluster of highly shared sequence variants as a technical artifact. Only TCR beta chains were sequenced in this cohort, and the absence of alpha or paired-chain data limited detectable features. The authors suggested that the approach could potentially be extended to other disease states and immunological phenotypes. A later analysis found that TCR association rates varied across HLA loci, with DRB1 alleles showing the most associated TCRs and HLA-C alleles the fewest. The presence/absence analyses assumed that sequencing depth was roughly uniform across donors, and that assumption may not be true. Most CMV-associated TCR beta chains appeared to be HLA-restricted in a later analysis, and the HLA associations seemed to be driven largely by CMV exposure. A further reported finding was that TCR beta sequences accurately predicted the HLA-A and HLA-B alleles for most subjects in the first cohort. Because the 87-base-pair reads could not distinguish some IMGT-functional V segments, including TRBV6-2 and TRBV6-3, those segments were excluded. Because HLA typing was unavailable for some donors at each locus, only the typed subset was used in association tests. In vitro tests confirmed that a few of the cytomegalovirus-associated TCR beta chains recognize cytomegalovirus antigens.

The library was built by means of the immunoSEQ multiplex PCR assay. The multiplex PCR relied on a mix of 60 forward primers for TCR Vbeta segments and 13 reverse primers for TCR Jbeta segments. The CDR3 region of rearranged TCR beta genes was amplified from genomic DNA with a multiplex PCR assay. On the Illumina HiSeq System, the amplified TCR beta libraries were sequenced as 87-base-pair reads. Per the source publication's procedure: In a later analysis, tens of millions of unique TCR beta chains were counted across the 666 repertoires, and some 10 million of these chains were shared by at least two donors. To remove PCR and sequencing errors, raw reads were error-corrected and collapsed into unique sequences using a nearest-neighbor algorithm that merged closely related sequences. To assign V, D and J gene segments, CDR3 sequences were aligned to IMGT reference sequences. For a sequence to be retained, a match of at least six nucleotides to both a V gene segment and a J gene segment was required. Rearrangements were called productive when the CDR3 lacked stop codons and stayed in frame with V and J; all others were non-productive. CDR3 was defined according to IMGT convention as the region running from the second conserved V-encoded cysteine to the conserved J-encoded phenylalanine. The earlier analysis of about 610 of the donors excluded any sequence lacking an unambiguous match to a single V gene segment. An earlier analysis of 500 to 700 of the donors classified V segments as functional when productive rearrangements were above 56.7% and as segregating when the standard deviation between donors was above 5%. A statistical classification framework was built to diagnose cytomegalovirus status from the catalog of TCR beta chain sequences. V and J gene assignment, in a later analysis, came from comparing TCR nucleotide sequences with IMGT/GENE-DB human TR gene sequences. In a later analysis, CDR3 sequences and most-parsimonious VDJ recombination scenarios were assigned using the TCRdist pipeline. A later analysis defined each TCR beta chain by its CDR3 amino acid sequence plus V-gene family, and excluded reads lacking a unique V-gene family. As a way to deal with suspected cross-contamination and a sequencing artifact, a later analysis dropped roughly 620 nucleotide sequences that were highly shared and had low generation probability. In a later analysis, a clonal expansion index for each public chain was calculated from normalized within-repertoire ranks of inferred template counts. A later analysis computed generation probabilities with a VDJ recombination model fitted to out-of-frame rearrangements, and checked the results against IGoR. In a later analysis, TCR-TCR, TCR-HLA and TCR-CMV co-occurrence was scored with hypergeometric tests, and a repertoire-size bias correction was applied to TCR pairs. In a later analysis, false discovery rates were estimated by permuting HLA or CMV assignments 20 times. In a later analysis, co-occurring TCRs were grouped using DBSCAN, with TCRdist sequence similarity added in when clustering inside HLA-allele-positive subsets. Repertoires with fewer than 30,000 or more than 120,000 public chains were left out of co-occurrence clustering, as were a handful of repertoires with anomalous nucleotide sharing. The table comes from immuneACCESS by way of TCRdb, which keeps in-frame sequences with V and J called. Part of the clones is missing from these tables; in studies checked, under half for an unresolved V gene and the rest for unknown reasons. V and J calls and clone size are as listed in that table; D and trimming were resolved from the DNA. The sample table shows 87,000 or so clones, and about 7.6% are seen once. The ten largest make up about 2.3% of the sample.

In total, around 600 healthy bone marrow donors made up the cohort. At the time of sampling, every cohort member was nominally healthy, though immune exposures that went unrecorded were likely present. The donor tested CMV seronegative and was one of the 352 seronegative cohort members. A peripheral blood sample was provided by each donor, and peripheral blood mononuclear cells were used for TCR beta sequencing. The Qiagen DNeasy Blood Extraction Kit was used to extract genomic DNA from the blood cell samples. The specimen sequenced was PBMCs. The sequence links TRBV7-9 to TRBJ2-7; a stretch of 8 junction bases matches TRBD1. This clonotype was sampled from a man aged 50-60 years in good health and CMV-seronegative. The nucleotide sequence reads as follows: TGTGCCAGCAGCGCCGGGACAGGCTACGAGCAGTACTTC. Translated, this gives CASSAGTGYEQYF.